Shown below are 20 T cell receptor beta chains from a single sample sequenced in a study of blood T cell repertoires in COVID-19. TCRdb's copy holds only in-frame clones and misses some; the assay was immunoSEQ multiplex PCR. This table holds roughly 67,000 clones, 85% found once. The sample taken for sequencing was peripheral blood. The receptors here all came from a middle-aged man with acute or convalescent COVID-19.

The CDR3 DNA reads TGTGCCAGTAGTGTCAAGTGGGGGGGCACCGGGGAGCTGTTTTTT. The encoded protein is CASSVKWGGTGELFF. The rearrangement uses TRBV19 and TRBJ2-2; 7 positions agree with TRBD2. CDR1 is LNHDA and CDR2 is SQIVND in the germline V gene (reference sequence). Germline trimming cut 5 bases from V and 4 bases from J; bases unmatched to any gene: 7. The CDR3 has 15 amino acids.

J is TRBJ2-5 and V is TRBV7-6; D unclear. There are 11 residues in the CDR3. Trimming cost V 4 bases and J 5 bases, with 5 bases left between them. CDR1 and CDR2 (germline): SGHVS, FNYEAQ. The CDR3: CASSSGETQYF. Here the CDR3 DNA reads TGTGCCAGCAGCTCGGGTGAGACCCAGTACTTC.

The V call is TRBV12-5, the J call TRBJ2-1; TRBD2 agrees at 14 bases. The CDR3 length is 18 residues. Germline CDR1 is LGHNT and CDR2 is FRNRAP. V shed 5 bases and J 0 bases; nucleotides not matched to a gene: 6. CDR3 nucleotides: TGTGCTAGTGGTCCGACTAGCGGGGGGGGAAGCTCCTACAATGAGCAGTTCTTC. Its translation: CASGPTSGGGSSYNEQFF.

This chain connects TRBV6-5 to TRBJ2-5, with TRBD1 matching 9 bases. The junction had 11 bases not matched to a gene; V was cut back by 7 bases and J by 5 bases. The CDR3 covers 15 residues. The germline V gene has CDR1 MNHEY and CDR2 SVGAGI. The CDR3 region is CASTAADRGGETQYF. CDR3 bases: TGTGCCAGCACAGCCGCCGACAGGGGGGGGGAGACCCAGTACTTC.

The V and J genes are TRBV3-1 (or the pseudogene TRBV3-2) and TRBJ2-3; 13 nucleotides line up with TRBD2. V was clipped by 4 bases and J by 0 bases; unmatched bases: 4. This CDR3 has 17 amino acids. The germline V gene encodes CDR1 LGHDT and CDR2 YNNKEL (reference sequence). The CDR3 reads CASSLGLAGVSTDTQYF. The CDR3 nucleotides are TGTGCCAGCAGCCTCGGACTAGCGGGGGTTAGCACAGATACGCAGTATTTT.

This clone was counted a single time. The chain couples TRBV4-1 to TRBJ1-4, with 9 bases fitting TRBD1. The germline CDR1 and CDR2 sequences are MGHRA and YSYEKL. The CDR3 spans 14 residues. The ends lost 5 bases at V and 7 bases at J; junction bases unmatched: 5. The CDR3 reads CASSLTGGSEKLFF. The CDR3 bases are TGCGCCAGCAGCTTGACAGGGGGGAGTGAAAAACTGTTTTTT.

The genes are TRBV4-1 and TRBJ1-6; D not certain. CDR1 is MGHRA and CDR2 is YSYEKL in the germline V gene. The V end lost 0 bases, the J end lost 9 bases, and 9 bases lay between the germline ends. This CDR3 is built from 14 residues. The CDR3: CASSQESGVSPLHF. The CDR3 DNA reads as TGCGCCAGCAGCCAAGAAAGCGGGGTTTCACCCCTCCACTTT.

V and J are TRBV4-1 and TRBJ1-6; 9 bases fit TRBD1. Germline V gene data show CDR1 as MGHRA and CDR2 as YSYEKL. V was pared by 0 bases and J by 8 bases, with 5 bases of the junction left unmatched. The CDR3 spans 16 residues. In nucleotides, the CDR3 is TGCGCCAGCAGCCAAGATCCACAGGGGGCGGATTCACCCCTCCACTTT. Translation: CASSQDPQGADSPLHF.

About this clone itself: The sample contains more than one DNA sequence encoding this CDR3. V usage is TRBV7-6 and J usage is TRBJ2-1; 9 positions agree with TRBD2. V gave up 2 bases and J gave up 1 base; unmatched junction bases: 3. The CDR3 is 16 residues long. Germline V CDR1 and CDR2: SGHVS, FNYEAQ. This CDR3 reads CASSLTAGGSYNEQFF. CDR3 nucleotides: TGTGCCAGCAGCTTAACAGCGGGGGGATCCTACAATGAGCAGTTCTTC.

The genes are TRBV19 and TRBJ1-1; 7 positions agree with TRBD1. V dropped 4 bases and J dropped 7; count of bases not matched to a gene: 6. In germline, CDR1 is LNHDA, CDR2 SQIVND (reference sequence). The CDR3 runs 13 residues. CDR3 region: CASSTTGVGEAFF. The CDR3 DNA reads as TGTGCCAGTAGTACAACAGGGGTGGGTGAAGCTTTCTTT.

V and J are TRBV7-8 and TRBJ1-5, with 7 bases identical to TRBD1. V shed 1 base, J shed 3 bases, and the junction held 3 bases outside the gene matches. Germline loops: CDR1 SGHVS, CDR2 FQNEAQ. This CDR3 is 15 amino acids long. CDR3 bases: TGTGCCAGCAGCTTAGAGACAGGGAACAATCAGCCCCAGCATTTT. Residues: CASSLETGNNQPQHF. Full variable domain (remainder filled in from reference TRBV7-8 and TRBJ1-5): GAGVSQSPRYKVAKRGQDVALRCDPISGHVSLFWYQQALGQGPEFLTYFQNEAQLDKSGLPSDRFFAERPEGSVSTLKIQRTQQEDSAVYLCASSLETGNNQPQHFGDGTRLSIL.

The chain employs TRBV5-4 and TRBJ2-2; D ambiguous. The ends were cut back, 3 bases at V and 1 base at J, with 4 bases in the middle. The CDR3 is 13 residues long. Germline loops: CDR1 SGHNT, CDR2 YYREEE (reference sequence). CDR3 bases: TGTGCCAGCAGCTCCCAGAACACCGGGGAGCTGTTTTTT. Protein: CASSSQNTGELFF.

The rearrangement joins TRBV19 to TRBJ2-7; D is undetermined. The CDR3 loop spans 14 amino acids. V was cut by 3 bases and J by 2 bases, with 11 bases left in between. Germline CDR1 and CDR2: LNHDA and SQIVND (reference sequence). The CDR3 DNA reads TGTGCCAGTAGTATTTCCGGTTCCGCCTACGAGCAGTACTTC. Translation: CASSISGSAYEQYF. Based on the CDR3 plus reference TRBV19 and TRBJ2-7, the full variable domain is DGGITQSPKYLFRKEGQNVTLSCEQNLNHDAMYWYRQDPGQGLRLIYYSQIVNDFQKGDIAEGYSVSREKKESFPLTVTSAQKNPTAFYLCASSISGSAYEQYFGPGTRLTVT.

V usage is TRBV7-3 and J usage is TRBJ2-5; 14 nucleotides line up with TRBD2. J lost 1 base, V lost 4 bases, and 2 bases had no gene match. This CDR3 comprises 16 residues. The V gene's germline CDR1 is SGHTA and CDR2 FQGTGA. CDR3 sequence: CASSSGLAGGQETQYF. The CDR3 nucleotides are TGTGCCAGCAGCTCCGGACTAGCGGGGGGCCAAGAGACCCAGTACTTC.

The chain combines TRBV2 with TRBJ2-1, with unresolved D. In germline, CDR1 is SNHLY, CDR2 FYNNEI. The CDR3 extends over 17 amino acids. Trimming stripped 2 bases from V and 0 bases from J, with 14 bases between. CDR3 sequence (DNA): TGTGCCAGCAGTGAATTAGTTAGTTATAGCTCCTACAATGAGCAGTTCTTC. It yields the protein CASSELVSYSSYNEQFF.

The chain has TRBV7-3 and TRBJ2-3; possibly TRBD2 for D (6 bases). V was trimmed by 3 bases and J by 4 bases, leaving 8 bases between them. Germline CDR1 and CDR2: SGHTA and FQGTGA. The CDR3 length is 13 residues. The CDR3: CASSFRGADTQYF. DNA for the CDR3: TGTGCCAGCAGCTTTCGCGGGGCAGATACGCAGTATTTT.

This rearrangement joins TRBV27 to TRBJ2-1; D gene unclear. CDR3 length: 14 amino acids. Per the germline V gene, CDR1 is MNHEY and CDR2 is SMNVEV (reference sequence). V was clipped by 5 bases and J by 1 base, with 9 bases between them. The CDR3 DNA follows: TGTGCCAGCAGTACCTCTCGGTCCTACAATGAGCAGTTCTTC. It translates to CASSTSRSYNEQFF.

V is TRBV7-8 and J is TRBJ1-4; 9 bases agree with TRBD1. The CDR3 has 15 residues. Germline CDR1 SGHVS, CDR2 FQNEAQ. With V trimmed by 5 bases and J by 8 bases, 9 bases remained unmatched. For the CDR3, the DNA is TGTGCCAGCAGCACCTGGACAGGGGATGTCGAAAAACTGTTTTTT. Translating it yields CASSTWTGDVEKLFF.

The chain joins TRBV5-1 to TRBJ2-1; TRBD2 might be the D (5 bases). Trimming removed 0 bases from V and 6 bases from J, with 10 bases in between. Germline CDR1 SGHRS, CDR2 YFSETQ. This CDR3 contains 14 residues. The CDR3 sequence: CASSLAAGINEQFF. The CDR3 nucleotides read TGCGCCAGCAGCTTGGCGGCCGGGATCAATGAGCAGTTCTTC.

This chain links TRBV5-1 with TRBJ2-7, with 8 bases matching TRBD1. This CDR3 region has 14 residues. Germline CDR1 SGHRS, CDR2 YFSETQ. The junction had 7 bases not matched to a gene; V was cut back by 5 bases and J by 3 bases. CDR3 sequence (DNA): TGCGCCAGCAGGGAAACAGGGGGGTTCTACGAGCAGTACTTC. It translates to CASRETGGFYEQYF. Complete variable domain (other parts from reference TRBV5-1 and TRBJ2-7): KAGVTQTPRYLIKTRGQQVTLSCSPISGHRSVSWYQQTPGQGLQFLFEYFSETQRNKGNFPGRFSGRQFSNSRSEMNVSTLELGDSALYLCASRETGGFYEQYFGPGTRLTVT.